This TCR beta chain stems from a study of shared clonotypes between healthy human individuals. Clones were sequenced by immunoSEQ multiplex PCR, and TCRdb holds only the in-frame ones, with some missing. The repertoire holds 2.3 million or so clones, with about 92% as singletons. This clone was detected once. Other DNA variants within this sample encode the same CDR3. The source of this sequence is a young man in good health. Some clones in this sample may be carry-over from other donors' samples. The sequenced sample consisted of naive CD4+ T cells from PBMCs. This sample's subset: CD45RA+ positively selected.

The CDR3 is CASSEQGSYEQYF. The CDR3 nucleotides read TGTGCCAGCAGTGAACAGGGGTCCTACGAGCAGTACTTC. J is TRBJ2-7 and V is TRBV2; D perhaps matches TRBD1 (6 bases). Germline V gene data show CDR1 as SNHLY and CDR2 as FYNNEI. This CDR3 has 13 residues. The V end lost 2 bases, the J end lost 1 base, and 6 bases lay between the germline ends.